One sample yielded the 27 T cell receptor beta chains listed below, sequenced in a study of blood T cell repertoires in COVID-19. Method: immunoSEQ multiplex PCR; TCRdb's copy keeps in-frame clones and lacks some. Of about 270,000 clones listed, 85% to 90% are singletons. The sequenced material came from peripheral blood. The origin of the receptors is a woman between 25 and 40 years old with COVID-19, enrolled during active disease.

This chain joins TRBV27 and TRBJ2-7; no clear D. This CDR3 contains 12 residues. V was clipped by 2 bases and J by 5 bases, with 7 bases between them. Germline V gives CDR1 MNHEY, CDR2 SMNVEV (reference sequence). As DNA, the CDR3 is TGTGCCAGCAGTTTACCCCCGGACGAGCAGTACTTC. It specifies CASSLPPDEQYF.

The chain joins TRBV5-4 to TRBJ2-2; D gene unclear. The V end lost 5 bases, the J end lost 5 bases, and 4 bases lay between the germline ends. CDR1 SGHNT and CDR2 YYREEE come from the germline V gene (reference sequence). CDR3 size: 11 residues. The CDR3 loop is CASSQTGELFF. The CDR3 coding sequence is TGTGCCAGCAGTCAGACCGGGGAGCTGTTTTTT.

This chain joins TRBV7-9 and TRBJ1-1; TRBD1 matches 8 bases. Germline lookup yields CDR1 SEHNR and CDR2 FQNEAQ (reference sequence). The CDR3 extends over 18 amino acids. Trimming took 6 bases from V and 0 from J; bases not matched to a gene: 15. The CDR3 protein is CASRSIPGQALVNTEAFF. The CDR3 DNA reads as TGTGCCAGCAGATCCATACCGGGACAGGCCTTAGTGAACACTGAAGCTTTCTTT.

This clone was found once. The CDR3 nucleotides read TGTGCCAGCAGGCCCGGGGTAACTAACACTGAAGCTTTCTTT. Amino acids: CASRPGVTNTEAFF. The gene calls are TRBV6-5 and TRBJ1-1; D gene uncertain. V shed 6 bases and J shed 2 bases, with 13 bases lying between them. The germline CDR1 and CDR2 sequences are MNHEY and SVGAGI. CDR3 length: 14 residues.

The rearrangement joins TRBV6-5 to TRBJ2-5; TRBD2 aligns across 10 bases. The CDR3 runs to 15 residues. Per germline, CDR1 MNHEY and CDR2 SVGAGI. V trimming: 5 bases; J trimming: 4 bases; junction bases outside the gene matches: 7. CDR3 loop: CASSTQGLAAETQYF. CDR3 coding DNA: TGTGCCAGCAGTACCCAAGGACTAGCGGCAGAGACCCAGTACTTC.

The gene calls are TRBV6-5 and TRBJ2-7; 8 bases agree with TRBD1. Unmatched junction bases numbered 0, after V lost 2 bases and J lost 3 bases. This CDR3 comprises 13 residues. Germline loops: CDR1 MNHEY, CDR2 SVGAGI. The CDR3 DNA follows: TGTGCCAGCAGTTACGGGACAGGCTACGAGCAGTACTTC. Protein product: CASSYGTGYEQYF.

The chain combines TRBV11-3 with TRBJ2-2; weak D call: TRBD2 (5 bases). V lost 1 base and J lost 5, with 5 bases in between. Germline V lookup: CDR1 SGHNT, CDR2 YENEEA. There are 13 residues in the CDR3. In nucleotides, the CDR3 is TGTGCCAGCAGCTTAGGCGGGACCGGGGAGCTGTTTTTT. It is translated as CASSLGGTGELFF.

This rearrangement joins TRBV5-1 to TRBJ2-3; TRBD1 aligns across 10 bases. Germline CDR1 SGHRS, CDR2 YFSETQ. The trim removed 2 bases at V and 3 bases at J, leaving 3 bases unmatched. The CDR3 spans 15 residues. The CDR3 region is CASSFGTGVTDTQYF. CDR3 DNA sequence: TGCGCCAGCAGCTTTGGGACAGGGGTAACAGATACGCAGTATTTT.

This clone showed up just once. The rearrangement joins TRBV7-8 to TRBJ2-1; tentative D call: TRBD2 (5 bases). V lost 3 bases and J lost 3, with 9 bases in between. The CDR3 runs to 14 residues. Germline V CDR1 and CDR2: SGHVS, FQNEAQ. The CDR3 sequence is CASSFGVNYNEQFF. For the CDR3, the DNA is TGTGCCAGCAGCTTCGGGGTGAACTACAATGAGCAGTTCTTC.

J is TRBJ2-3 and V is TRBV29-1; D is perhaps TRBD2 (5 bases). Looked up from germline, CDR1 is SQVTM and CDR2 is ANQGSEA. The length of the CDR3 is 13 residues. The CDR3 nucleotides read TGCAGTTCTGAGGGTGTCTATAGGGATACGCAGTATTTT. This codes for CSSEGVYRDTQYF.

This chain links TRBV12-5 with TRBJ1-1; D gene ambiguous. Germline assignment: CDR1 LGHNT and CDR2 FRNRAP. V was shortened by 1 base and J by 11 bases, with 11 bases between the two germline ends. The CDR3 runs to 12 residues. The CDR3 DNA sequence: TGTGCTAGTGGTTTGGGTGTATCACGGGCTTTCTTT. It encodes CASGLGVSRAFF.

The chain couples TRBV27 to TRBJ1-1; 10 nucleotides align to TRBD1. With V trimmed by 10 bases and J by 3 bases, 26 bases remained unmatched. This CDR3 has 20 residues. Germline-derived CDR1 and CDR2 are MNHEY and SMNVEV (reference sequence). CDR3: CANPYLEPGQGILGDTEAFF. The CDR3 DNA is TGTGCCAACCCATATTTAGAACCGGGACAGGGGATACTGGGGGACACTGAAGCTTTCTTT.

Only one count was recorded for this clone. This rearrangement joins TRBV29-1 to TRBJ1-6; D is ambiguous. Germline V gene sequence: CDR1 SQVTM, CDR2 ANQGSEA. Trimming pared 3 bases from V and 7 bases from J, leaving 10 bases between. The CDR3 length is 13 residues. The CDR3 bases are TGCAGCGTTGAGCGGCAGATCAATTCACCCCTCCACTTT. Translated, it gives CSVERQINSPLHF. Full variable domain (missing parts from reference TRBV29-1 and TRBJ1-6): SAVISQKPSRDICQRGTSLTIQCQVDSQVTMMFWYRQQPGQSLTLIATANQGSEATYESGFVIDKFPISRPNLTFSTLTVSNMSPEDSSIYLCSVERQINSPLHFGNGTRLTVT.

This CDR3 is CASSPTSGGTYEQYF. The CDR3 coding sequence is TGTGCCAGCTCACCTACTAGCGGGGGAACCTACGAGCAGTACTTC. The chain links TRBV18 to TRBJ2-7, with 11 bases aligning to TRBD2. This CDR3 is built from 15 residues. Unmatched junction bases numbered 3, after V lost 3 bases and J lost 2 bases. Per germline, CDR1 KGHSH and CDR2 LQKENI.

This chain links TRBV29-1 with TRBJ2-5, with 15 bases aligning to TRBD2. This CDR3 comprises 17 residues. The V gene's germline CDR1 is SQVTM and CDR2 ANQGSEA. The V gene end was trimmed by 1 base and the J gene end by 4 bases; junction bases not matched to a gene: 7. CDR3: CSVEVVPGLAGGETQYF. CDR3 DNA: TGCAGCGTTGAAGTAGTGCCGGGACTAGCGGGGGGAGAGACCCAGTACTTC. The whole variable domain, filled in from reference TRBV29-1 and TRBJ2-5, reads SAVISQKPSRDICQRGTSLTIQCQVDSQVTMMFWYRQQPGQSLTLIATANQGSEATYESGFVIDKFPISRPNLTFSTLTVSNMSPEDSSIYLCSVEVVPGLAGGETQYFGPGTRLLVL.

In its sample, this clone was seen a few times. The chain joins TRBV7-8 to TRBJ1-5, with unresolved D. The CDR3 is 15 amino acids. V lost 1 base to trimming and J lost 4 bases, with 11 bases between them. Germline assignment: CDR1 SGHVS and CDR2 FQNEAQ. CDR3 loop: CASSLVKLPNQPQHF. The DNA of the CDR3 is TGTGCCAGCAGCTTAGTGAAGCTTCCAAATCAGCCCCAGCATTTT.

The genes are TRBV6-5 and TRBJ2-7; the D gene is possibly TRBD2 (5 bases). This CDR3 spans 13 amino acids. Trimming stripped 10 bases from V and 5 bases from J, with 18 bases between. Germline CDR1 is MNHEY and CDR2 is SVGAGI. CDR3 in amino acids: CATQRRTADEQYF. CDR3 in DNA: TGTGCCACCCAACGCCGGACTGCGGACGAGCAGTACTTC.

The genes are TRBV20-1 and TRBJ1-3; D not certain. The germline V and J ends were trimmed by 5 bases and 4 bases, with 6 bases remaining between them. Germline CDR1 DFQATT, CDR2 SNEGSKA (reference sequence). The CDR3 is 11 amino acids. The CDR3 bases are TGCAGTGCTTACCAGGGAAACACCATATATTTT. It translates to CSAYQGNTIYF.

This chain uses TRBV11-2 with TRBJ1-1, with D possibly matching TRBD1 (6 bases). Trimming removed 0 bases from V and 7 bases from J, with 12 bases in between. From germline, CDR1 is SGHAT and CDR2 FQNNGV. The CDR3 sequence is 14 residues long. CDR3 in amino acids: CASSLEPGGHEAFF. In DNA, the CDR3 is TGTGCCAGCAGCTTAGAACCGGGGGGGCATGAAGCTTTCTTT.

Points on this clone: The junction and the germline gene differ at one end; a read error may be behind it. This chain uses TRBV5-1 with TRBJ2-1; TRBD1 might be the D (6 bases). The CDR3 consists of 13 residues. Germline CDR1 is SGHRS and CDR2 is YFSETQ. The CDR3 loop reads CASSSAIDRRPLF. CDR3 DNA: TGCGCCAGCAGCTCGGCGATAGACAGGCGTCCGCTCTTC.

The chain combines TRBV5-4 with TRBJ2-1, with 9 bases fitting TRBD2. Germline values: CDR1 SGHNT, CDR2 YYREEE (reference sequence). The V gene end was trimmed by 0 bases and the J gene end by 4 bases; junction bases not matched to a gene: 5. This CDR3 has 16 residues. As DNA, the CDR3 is TGTGCCAGCAGCTTGGGAGGTAGCGGGGGATACAATGAGCAGTTCTTC. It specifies CASSLGGSGGYNEQFF.

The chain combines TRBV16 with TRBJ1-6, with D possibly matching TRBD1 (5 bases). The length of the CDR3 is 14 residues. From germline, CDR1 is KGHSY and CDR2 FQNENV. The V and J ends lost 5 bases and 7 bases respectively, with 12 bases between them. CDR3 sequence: CASSADSLNSPLHF. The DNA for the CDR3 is TGTGCCAGCAGCGCCGACAGCCTAAATTCACCCCTCCACTTT.

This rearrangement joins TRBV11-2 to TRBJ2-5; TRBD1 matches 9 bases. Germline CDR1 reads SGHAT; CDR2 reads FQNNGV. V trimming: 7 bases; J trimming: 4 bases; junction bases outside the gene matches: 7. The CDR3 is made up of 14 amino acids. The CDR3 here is CASTNRGQGETQYF. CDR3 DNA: TGTGCCAGCACCAACAGGGGGCAGGGAGAGACCCAGTACTTC.

DNA for the CDR3: TGTGCCAGCTCATCATCCCTGGGGAGATTCTATGGCTACACCTTC. It encodes CASSSSLGRFYGYTF. The J gene is TRBJ1-2, the V gene TRBV18, with unresolved D. The CDR3 totals 15 residues. The V gene's germline CDR1 is KGHSH and CDR2 LQKENI. Trimming shortened V by 5 bases and J by 4 bases, and 17 bases separated the two germline ends.

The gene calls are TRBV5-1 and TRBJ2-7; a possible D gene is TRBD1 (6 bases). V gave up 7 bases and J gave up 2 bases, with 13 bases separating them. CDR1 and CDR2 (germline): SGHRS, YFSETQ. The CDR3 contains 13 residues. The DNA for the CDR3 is TGCGCCAGCCACACAGGGCCGGCCTACGAGCAGTACTTC. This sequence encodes CASHTGPAYEQYF.

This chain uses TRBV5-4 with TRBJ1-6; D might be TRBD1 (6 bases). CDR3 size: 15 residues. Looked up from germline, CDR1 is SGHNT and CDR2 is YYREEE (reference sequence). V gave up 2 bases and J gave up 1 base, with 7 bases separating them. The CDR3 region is CASSLTGSYNSPLHF. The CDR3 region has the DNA TGTGCCAGCAGCTTAACAGGGTCCTATAATTCACCCCTCCACTTT.

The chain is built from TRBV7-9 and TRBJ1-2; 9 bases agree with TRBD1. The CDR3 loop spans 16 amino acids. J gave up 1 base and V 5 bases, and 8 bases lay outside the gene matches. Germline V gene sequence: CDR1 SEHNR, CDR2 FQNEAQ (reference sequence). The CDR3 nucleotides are TGTGCCAGCAGCGACGGGACAGGGCTTTATAACTATGGCTACACCTTC. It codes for CASSDGTGLYNYGYTF.